These 11 T cell receptor beta chains came from one sample sequenced in a study of radiotherapy plus CTLA-4 blockade in lung cancer (dated 2018 in TCRdb). The library was produced with the immunoSEQ multiplex PCR assay. As stored in TCRdb, this immuneACCESS dataset retains in-frame rearrangements with V and J assigned. A fraction of the clones does not appear; measured against another copy, unresolved V genes explain less than half of the discrepancy, and the remainder lacks a known reason. For this sample the table gives roughly 110,000 clones, of which more than 75% were detected only once. The ten largest account for around 3% of the sample. The sequences come from peripheral blood, collected from a patient treated with radiotherapy plus ipilimumab. These receptors were obtained from a human donor with non-small cell lung cancer that progressed on radiotherapy plus ipilimumab. Some clones in this sample may be carry-over from other donors' samples.

V gene TRBV7-2 combines with J gene TRBJ2-7; 7 bases agree with TRBD1. J gave up 1 base and V 7 bases, and 7 bases lay outside the gene matches. This CDR3 has 14 amino acids. From germline, CDR1 is SGHTA and CDR2 FQGNSA. In nucleotides, the CDR3 is TGTGCCAGCAACCTCCGGGACAGATCCTACGAGCAGTACTTC. The encoded protein is CASNLRDRSYEQYF.

The chain employs TRBV2 and TRBJ2-5; 7 nucleotides align to TRBD2. V lost 8 bases to trimming and J lost 3 bases; unmatched junction nucleotides: 0. The CDR3 contains 11 residues. Per the germline V gene, CDR1 is SNHLY and CDR2 is FYNNEI. CDR3 region: CASRGEETQYF. CDR3 DNA: TGTGCCAGCCGGGGGGAAGAGACCCAGTACTTC.

The chain uses TRBV11-2 and TRBJ1-2; no clear D. CDR3 size: 13 residues. V dropped 5 bases and J dropped 5 bases, with 12 bases sitting between them. Germline V gives CDR1 SGHAT, CDR2 FQNNGV. The CDR3 DNA reads TGTGCCAGCAGCGAAGGACGGCTTTATGGCTACACCTTC. Encoded protein: CASSEGRLYGYTF.

This clone was picked up a small number of times. J is TRBJ1-6 and V is TRBV7-9; no clear D. This CDR3 contains 13 residues. The V end lost 2 bases, the J end lost 11 bases, and 10 bases lay between the germline ends. Germline lookup yields CDR1 SEHNR and CDR2 FQNEAQ (reference sequence). The CDR3 loop is CASSLRNDAPLHF. CDR3 DNA: TGTGCCAGCAGCTTAAGAAACGATGCACCCCTCCACTTT.

This clone was recorded a few times. The rearrangement uses TRBV18 and TRBJ2-7; 9 bases fit TRBD1. Germline V gene sequence: CDR1 KGHSH, CDR2 LQKENI. After removal of 3 bases from V and 5 bases from J, the junction contained 8 bases not matched to a gene. This CDR3 has 15 amino acids. CDR3 bases: TGTGCCAGCTCACCCCTCACAGGGGGCATGGACGAGCAGTACTTC. Protein: CASSPLTGGMDEQYF.

J is TRBJ2-2 and V is TRBV11-3; 8 nucleotides line up with TRBD2. The V segment lost 4 bases and the J segment 3 bases; nucleotides outside the gene matches: 4. From germline, CDR1 is SGHNT and CDR2 YENEEA. This CDR3 region has 15 residues. Here the CDR3 reads CASSSGLEDTGELFF. In DNA, the CDR3 is TGTGCCAGCAGCTCGGGACTAGAAGACACCGGGGAGCTGTTTTTT.

This chain uses TRBV30 with TRBJ2-7; 10 nucleotides line up with TRBD1. Germline V gene sequence: CDR1 GTSNPN, CDR2 SVGIG (reference sequence). The V segment lost 7 bases and the J segment 3 bases; nucleotides outside the gene matches: 6. The CDR3 consists of 13 residues. For the CDR3, the DNA is TGTGCCTCTCGACAGGGGGCGTACTACGAGCAGTACTTC. This gives the protein CASRQGAYYEQYF.

This clone appeared a single time. The chain carries TRBV9 and TRBJ2-5; D remains ambiguous. Germline-derived CDR1 and CDR2 are SGDLS and YYNGEE. This CDR3 is built from 15 residues. Trimming pared 5 bases from V and 2 bases from J, leaving 16 bases between. The CDR3 DNA reads TGTGCCAGCAGTCGTGGCGTGGAGCCTCAAGAGACCCAGTACTTC. Residues: CASSRGVEPQETQYF.

This rearrangement joins TRBV18 to TRBJ1-2; a possible D gene is TRBD1 (5 bases). V was pared by 3 bases and J by 7 bases, with 18 bases between. The CDR3 sequence is 15 residues long. Germline loops: CDR1 KGHSH, CDR2 LQKENI. DNA of the CDR3: TGTGCCAGCTCACCGGGGGTCGCCGGTGGGGGTGGCTACACCTTC. It yields the protein CASSPGVAGGGGYTF.

This clone has just a few counts. V is TRBV7-9 and J is TRBJ1-5; D is undetermined. The CDR3 consists of 12 residues. Germline-derived CDR1 and CDR2 are SEHNR and FQNEAQ (reference sequence). Deletions cut 1 base from V and 10 bases from J, with 8 bases between. In DNA, the CDR3 is TGTGCCAGCAGCTTAGGTATTCTACCCCAGCATTTT. Protein product: CASSLGILPQHF.

The chain recombines TRBV5-8 with TRBJ1-5; 8 bases map to TRBD1. J gave up 8 bases and V 4 bases, and 11 bases lay outside the gene matches. This CDR3 is built from 15 residues. CDR1 and CDR2 from the germline V gene are SGHTS and YDEGEE. The CDR3 nucleotides read TGTGCCAGCAGCGTCGGGACAGGCGACAGGGAGCCCCAGCATTTT. The encoded protein is CASSVGTGDREPQHF.